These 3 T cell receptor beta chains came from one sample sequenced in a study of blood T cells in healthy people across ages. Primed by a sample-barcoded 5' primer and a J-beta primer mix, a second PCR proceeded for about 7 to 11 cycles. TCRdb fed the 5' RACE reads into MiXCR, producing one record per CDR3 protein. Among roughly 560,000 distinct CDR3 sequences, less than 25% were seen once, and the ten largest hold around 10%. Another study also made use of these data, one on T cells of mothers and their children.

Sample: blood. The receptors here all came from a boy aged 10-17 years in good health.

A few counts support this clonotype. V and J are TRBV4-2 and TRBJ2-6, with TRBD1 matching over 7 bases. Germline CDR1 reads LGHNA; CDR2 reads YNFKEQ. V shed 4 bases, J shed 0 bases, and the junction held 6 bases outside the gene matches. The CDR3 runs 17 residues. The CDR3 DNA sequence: TGTGCCAGCAGCCGACAGGGCGCTAACTCTGGGGCCAACGTCCTGACTTTC. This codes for CASSRQGANSGANVLTF.

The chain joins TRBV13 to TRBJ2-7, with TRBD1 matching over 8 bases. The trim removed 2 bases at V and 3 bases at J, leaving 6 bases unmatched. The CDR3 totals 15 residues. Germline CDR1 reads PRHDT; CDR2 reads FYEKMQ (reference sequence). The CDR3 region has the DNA TGTGCCAGCAGCTTATTTGGACAGGGCAACTACGAGCAGTACTTC. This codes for CASSLFGQGNYEQYF.

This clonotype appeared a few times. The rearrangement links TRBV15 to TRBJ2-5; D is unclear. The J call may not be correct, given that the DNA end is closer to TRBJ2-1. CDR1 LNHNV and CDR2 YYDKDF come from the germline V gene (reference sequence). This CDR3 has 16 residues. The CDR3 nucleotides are TGTGCCACCAGCAGAGTGTCGAGACTCCTGAGGAATGAGCAGTTCTTC. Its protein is CATSRVSRLLRNEQFF.